A single T cell receptor beta chain is shown here with its context. This sample was included in a study of T cell changes during pregnancy in multiple sclerosis. CDR3 length: 13 amino acids. V was cut by 7 bases and J by 4 bases, with 14 bases left in between. Per the germline V gene, CDR1 is MNHEY and CDR2 is SMNVEV (reference sequence). Produced via immunoSEQ multiplex PCR; TCRdb's table is partial and in-frame only. The table lists around 70,000 clones, approximately 92% of them singletons. Source: peripheral blood, taken before pregnancy. The V call is TRBV27, the J call TRBJ2-7; the D gene is possibly TRBD2 (7 bases). This sequence originates from a female donor with multiple sclerosis, enrolled in a pregnancy study. Written as DNA, the CDR3 is TGTGCCAGCACCCTAAGGGGGGGTTACGAGCAGTACTTC. This sequence encodes CASTLRGGYEQYF.